A selection of T cell receptor beta chains follows, all from one sample in a study of blood T cells in healthy people across ages. From the 5' RACE reads, TCRdb called clonotypes with MiXCR, one entry per CDR3 protein. This repertoire shows about 630,000 distinct CDR3 sequences, approximately 21% found once; its top ten account for 3.5% to 4%. The material sequenced was blood. Every receptor here comes from an older man in good health. Both conserved end residues are part of each CDR3. Each record gives: V gene, CDR3 length, J gene, clone size, D gene, CDR3 DNA, CDR3 protein. A D gene is named only where the DNA matches it firmly. Clone size appears in some rows only: once, few, many, or a class for an expanded clone.

TRBV10-3	13	TRBJ1-2	.	.	TGTGCCATCAGTGAGTCAGCGGGCTATGGCTACACCTTC	CAISESAGYGYTF
TRBV9	15	TRBJ2-7	.	.	TGTGCCAGCAGCCCCGCACAGGGTTCCCTCTACGAGCAGTACTTC	CASSPAQGSLYEQYF
TRBV12-3/TRBV12-4	11	TRBJ2-5	few	.	TGTGCCAGCAGTTTAAGAGATAGGCAGTACTTC	CASSLRDRQYF
TRBV10-3	15	TRBJ2-7	.	TRBD2	TGTGCCATCAGTGATCTAGCGGGAGGGAACTACGAGCAGTACTTC	CAISDLAGGNYEQYF
TRBV7-2	16	TRBJ2-3	.	TRBD1	TGTGCCAGCAGCTCCGGGACAGGGATCTTCACAGATACGCAGTATTTT	CASSSGTGIFTDTQYF
TRBV5-5	15	TRBJ2-1	few	.	TGTGCCAGCAGCTTGGGACTCCTGGAGGTGAATGAGCAGTTCTTC	CASSLGLLEVNEQFF
TRBV29-1	13	TRBJ2-5	few	.	TGCAGCGTTCTTCACCTTGGGAAAGAGACCCAGTACTTC	CSVLHLGKETQYF
TRBV29-1	12	TRBJ2-7	few	TRBD2	TGCAGCGCGTTGCGGGAGACCTACGAGCAGTACTTC	CSALRETYEQYF
TRBV4-3	16	TRBJ2-1	few	TRBD2	TGCGCCAGCAGCCAAGATCTGGGACTAGCGGGCGATGAGCAGTTCTTC	CASSQDLGLAGDEQFF
TRBV4-1	18	TRBJ2-1	few	.	TGCGCCAGCAGCCAAGATTGGGCTAGCGTCAGCTCCTACAATGAGCAGTTCTTC	CASSQDWASVSSYNEQFF
TRBV10-3	15	TRBJ2-1	many	TRBD2	TGTGCCATCAGTGAGGATAGCGGGAGGGCCAATGAGCAGTTCTTC	CAISEDSGRANEQFF
TRBV2	13	TRBJ2-1	.	.	TGTGCCAGCAGAAAAGACTCCCGGGATGAGCAGTTCTTC	CASRKDSRDEQFF
TRBV5-1	14	TRBJ1-1	.	.	TGCGCCAGCAGCTTGGACAGACCGAACACTGAAGCTTTCTTT	CASSLDRPNTEAFF
TRBV3-1	14	TRBJ2-7	.	.	TGTGCCAGCAGCCCAAAGGCAGGTTCCTACGAGCAGTACTTC	CASSPKAGSYEQYF
TRBV9	14	TRBJ1-5	.	.	TGTGCCAGCAGCGCGGACAGTCGAAATCAGCCCCAGCATTTT	CASSADSRNQPQHF
TRBV27	16	TRBJ1-5	.	TRBD1	TGTGCCAGCAGTCCTCGGACAGGGGAAGGCAATCAGCCCCAGCATTTT	CASSPRTGEGNQPQHF
TRBV29-1	13	TRBJ1-1	few	TRBD1	TGCAGCGGCCGGGGACAGAGTAACACTGAAGCTTTCTTT	CSGRGQSNTEAFF
TRBV2	14	TRBJ2-2	.	.	TGTGCCAGCAGTGCCGGCAGGGGCACCGGGGAGCTGTTTTTT	CASSAGRGTGELFF
TRBV10-3	13	TRBJ1-2	.	TRBD1	TGTGCCATCTCTAGGACAGGGGGGAATGGCTACACCTTC	CAISRTGGNGYTF
TRBV30	16	TRBJ1-3	.	.	TGTGCCTGGAGTGTACTGGCAGGGTCATCTGGAAACACCATATATTTT	CAWSVLAGSSGNTIYF
TRBV19	16	TRBJ2-7	.	TRBD1	TGTGCCAGTAGTGCCTCTCCGGGACAGGGACAATACGAGCAGTACTTC	CASSASPGQGQYEQYF
TRBV12-3/TRBV12-4	14	TRBJ2-2	.	.	TGTGCCAGCACCTTAGGGGGGAATCCCGGGGAGCTGTTTTTT	CASTLGGNPGELFF
TRBV27	15	TRBJ2-7	.	TRBD1	TGTGCCAGCAGGGACGGTGACAGGGGGCTCAACGAGCAGTACTTC	CASRDGDRGLNEQYF
TRBV7-3	13	TRBJ2-1	.	TRBD2	TGTGCCAGCAGTTCAGATCCGGGACTAGAGCAGTTCTTC	CASSSDPGLEQFF
TRBV20-1	14	TRBJ1-4	.	.	TGCAGTGCTAGAGTGAACCCAGGGGATGAAAAACTGTTTTTT	CSARVNPGDEKLFF
TRBV7-9	17	TRBJ2-4	few	.	TGTGCCGGCAGCCAAAGGACGGCCGATATAGCCAAAAACATTCAGTACTTC	CAGSQRTADIAKNIQYF
TRBV6-5	13	TRBJ2-4	few	.	TGTGCCAGCAGTACCGACAGCAAAAACATTCAGTACTTC	CASSTDSKNIQYF
TRBV29-1	16	TRBJ2-7	.	.	TGCAGCGTTGAAGATCAACGGGGCCCGGGGACCTACGAGCAGTACTTC	CSVEDQRGPGTYEQYF
TRBV7-2	16	TRBJ2-7	.	.	TGTGCCAGCAGCTTAGAACGGCGATCCTCCAACTACGAGCAGTACTTC	CASSLERRSSNYEQYF
TRBV9	16	TRBJ2-3	few	.	TGTGCCAGCAGCGTAGGAGAAGGCGTGCCGGGAGATACGCAGTATTTT	CASSVGEGVPGDTQYF
TRBV19	15	TRBJ2-1	.	TRBD2	TGTGCCAGTAGTGTCACCGGGACTAAAAGGCGGGAGCAGTTCTTC	CASSVTGTKRREQFF
TRBV28	14	TRBJ2-5	.	.	TGTGCCAGCAGTCAACCCCTTCAAAGGGAGACCCAGTACTTC	CASSQPLQRETQYF
TRBV7-6	14	TRBJ2-7	.	TRBD2	TGTGCCAGCAGCCCATCGGGACTAGATTACGAGCAGTACTTC	CASSPSGLDYEQYF
TRBV7-9	14	TRBJ2-1	.	.	TGTGCCAGCAGCTTAGATGCGGACCTTAATGAGCAGTTCTTC	CASSLDADLNEQFF
TRBV7-9	17	TRBJ2-3	many	TRBD1	TGTGCCAGCAGCTTAGGCCAGACAGGGGAAGGAACAGATACGCAGTATTTT	CASSLGQTGEGTDTQYF
TRBV7-8	14	TRBJ2-1	.	TRBD2	TGTGCCAGCTCGACGGGACTAGACTACAATGAGCAGTTCTTC	CASSTGLDYNEQFF
TRBV5-1	15	TRBJ1-5	.	.	TGCGCCAGCAGCTCCGACGGGGGCGTCGGACAGCCCCAGCATTTT	CASSSDGGVGQPQHF
TRBV7-9	16	TRBJ2-5	.	TRBD1	TGTGCCAGCAGCTTAGTCCCCGGACAGGGCCAAGAGACCCAGTACTTC	CASSLVPGQGQETQYF
TRBV3-1	15	TRBJ2-7	.	TRBD2	TGTGCCAGCAGCGCGACTAGCGTAAACTCCTACGAGCAGTACTTC	CASSATSVNSYEQYF
TRBV6-5	15	TRBJ2-3	.	.	TGTGCCAGCAGACCGGGACATTCTAGCACAGATACGCAGTATTTT	CASRPGHSSTDTQYF
TRBV5-1	13	TRBJ2-1	.	.	TGCGCCAGCAGCCGGGCCCTAATGGATGAGCAGTTCTTC	CASSRALMDEQFF
TRBV5-1	16	TRBJ1-6	.	.	TGCGCCAGCAGCTTGGCCGTGACACCGGGGAATTCACCCCTCCACTTT	CASSLAVTPGNSPLHF
TRBV20-1	14	TRBJ2-5	.	.	TGCAGTGCTAATTACCATGGGAACCGGGGGACCCAGTACTTC	CSANYHGNRGTQYF
TRBV7-2	15	TRBJ1-4	.	.	TGTGCCAGCAGCTCCCGGGAGCTGGGGAATGAAAAACTGTTTTTT	CASSSRELGNEKLFF
TRBV5-1	14	TRBJ2-1	.	TRBD2	TGCGCCAGCAGCTCTTCGGGAGGGAACAATGAGCAGTTCTTC	CASSSSGGNNEQFF